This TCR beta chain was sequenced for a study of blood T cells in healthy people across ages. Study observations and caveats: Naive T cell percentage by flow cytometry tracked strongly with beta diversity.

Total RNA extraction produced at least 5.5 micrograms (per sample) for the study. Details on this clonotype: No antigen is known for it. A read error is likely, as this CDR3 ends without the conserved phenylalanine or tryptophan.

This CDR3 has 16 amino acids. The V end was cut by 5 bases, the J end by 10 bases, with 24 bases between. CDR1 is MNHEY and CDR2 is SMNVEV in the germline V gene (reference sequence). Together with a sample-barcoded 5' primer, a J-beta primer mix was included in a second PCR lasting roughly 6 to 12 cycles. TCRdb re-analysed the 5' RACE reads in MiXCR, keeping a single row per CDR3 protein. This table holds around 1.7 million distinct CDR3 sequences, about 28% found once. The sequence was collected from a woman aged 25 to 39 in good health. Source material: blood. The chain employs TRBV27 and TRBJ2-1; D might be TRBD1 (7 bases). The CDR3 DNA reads TGTGCCAGCAGTGGCCGAGGGGGCCCCTCAGGGAGGGAGCAGTTCCTC. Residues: CASSGRGGPSGREQFL.